These 18 T cell receptor beta chains came from one sample sequenced in a study of identical twins. One entry per CDR3 protein, called by TCRdb with MiXCR from the 5' RACE reads. Of 500,000 to 600,000 distinct CDR3 sequences listed, roughly a fifth are singletons. These data were likewise used in another study, on T cells expressing NK-cell markers.

The sequenced sample was CD4+ T cells sorted from blood. The source of these receptors is a woman aged 18-35 years in good health.

The chain carries TRBV4-2 and TRBJ2-7; D is possibly TRBD2 (6 bases). This CDR3 has 14 residues. Germline V gene sequence: CDR1 LGHNA, CDR2 YNFKEQ. V was clipped by 1 base and J by 3 bases, with 10 bases between them. This chain's CDR3 is CASSQGGTRYEQYF. The DNA of the CDR3 is TGTGCCAGCAGCCAAGGCGGGACCCGCTACGAGCAGTACTTC.

The chain uses TRBV15 and TRBJ2-1; D ambiguous. The CDR3 sequence is 18 residues long. CDR1 and CDR2 from the germline V gene are LNHNV and YYDKDF (reference sequence). Trimming took 0 bases from V and 4 from J, leaving 19 bases between them. The DNA for the CDR3 is TGTGCCACCAGCAGAGAGTACTGGGCTACCCGCTCGTACAATGAGCAGTTCTTC. The encoded protein is CATSREYWATRSYNEQFF.

This clonotype was seen many times. This chain uses TRBV20-1 with TRBJ1-1; D gene ambiguous. V was shortened by 0 bases and J by 11 bases, with 10 bases between the two germline ends. Germline CDR1 is DFQATT and CDR2 is SNEGSKA (reference sequence). There are 11 residues in the CDR3. In DNA, the CDR3 is TGCAGTGCTAGAGATCCCGGCGGGGCTTTCTTT. Protein sequence: CSARDPGGAFF.

The chain combines TRBV4-1 with TRBJ2-7; D is perhaps TRBD2 (7 bases). Trimming took off 6 bases at V and 5 bases at J, with 17 bases between the two ends. This CDR3 spans 14 amino acids. CDR1 is MGHRA, CDR2 YSYEKL, per germline. CDR3 nucleotide sequence: TGCGCCAGCAGGGGTTGGGGGCGGGAGAACGAGCAGTACTTC. This encodes CASRGWGRENEQYF.

About this clonotype: This sequence may be a read error, since a much larger clone differs from it by one base. The rearrangement joins TRBV10-3 to TRBJ1-1, with a weak D call TRBD1 (5 bases). V lost 7 bases, J lost 1 base, and 7 bases lay in between. CDR3 length equals 12 residues. Per germline, CDR1 ENHRY and CDR2 SYGVKD. The CDR3, as DNA: TGTGCCATCACCGACAGGAACACTGAAGCTTTCTTT. It encodes CAITDRNTEAFF.

The table lists this clonotype with a few counts. This chain uses TRBV5-1 with TRBJ1-1; possibly TRBD1 for D (5 bases). V was pared by 3 bases and J by 5 bases, with 14 bases between. The CDR3 extends over 14 amino acids. Germline lookup yields CDR1 SGHRS and CDR2 YFSETQ. As DNA, the CDR3 is TGCGCCAGCAGCTGGCTCCAGGGTGAGACTGAAGCTTTCTTT. This codes for CASSWLQGETEAFF. The full variable domain, completed using reference TRBV5-1 and TRBJ1-1, is KAGVTQTPRYLIKTRGQQVTLSCSPISGHRSVSWYQQTPGQGLQFLFEYFSETQRNKGNFPGRFSGRQFSNSRSEMNVSTLELGDSALYLCASSWLQGETEAFFGQGTRLTVV.

This clonotype was counted only a few times. This chain links TRBV20-1 with TRBJ2-3; TRBD2 is a possible D gene (6 bases). CDR1 and CDR2 (germline): DFQATT, SNEGSKA (reference sequence). Between the trimmed V and J ends, which lost 3 bases and 4 bases, there was a span of 8 bases. The CDR3 length is 12 residues. CDR3 coding DNA: TGCAGTGCTAGCCGGGACTCAGATACGCAGTATTTT. Its translation is CSASRDSDTQYF.

This chain joins TRBV5-5 and TRBJ2-7, with 7 bases matching TRBD1. CDR3 length: 15 residues. J was trimmed by 4 bases and V by 0 bases; bases with no gene match: 7. Germline lookup yields CDR1 SGHKS and CDR2 YYEKEE (reference sequence). The CDR3 spells CASSLGQGGHYEQYF. The CDR3 coding sequence is TGTGCCAGCAGCTTGGGACAGGGTGGGCATTACGAGCAGTACTTC.

This clonotype was detected a few times. The chain is built from TRBV6-1 and TRBJ2-3, with 7 bases that match TRBD2. V lost 6 bases to trimming and J lost 3 bases; unmatched junction nucleotides: 6. The CDR3 has 14 amino acids. Germline V gene data show CDR1 as MNHNS and CDR2 as SASEGT. This CDR3 reads CASRRTRTTDTQYF. CDR3 nucleotides: TGTGCCAGCAGACGGACTAGGACGACAGATACGCAGTATTTT.

V gene TRBV20-1 combines with J gene TRBJ2-5; 8 bases line up with TRBD2. The V gene end was trimmed by 2 bases and the J gene end by 4 bases; junction bases not matched to a gene: 9. The CDR3 is 15 residues long. Germline CDR1 DFQATT, CDR2 SNEGSKA (reference sequence). CDR3 amino acids: CSARSGGAGIETQYF. For the CDR3, the DNA is TGCAGTGCTAGATCGGGGGGGGCCGGGATAGAGACCCAGTACTTC.

This chain joins TRBV4-3 and TRBJ2-1, with D tentatively TRBD2 (5 bases). Trimming pared 1 base from V and 2 bases from J, leaving 18 bases between. The CDR3 consists of 18 residues. Germline loops: CDR1 LGHNA, CDR2 YSLEER. The CDR3 loop is CASSQGPLSTRAYNEQFF. CDR3 DNA: TGCGCCAGCAGCCAAGGGCCACTCTCCACGAGGGCCTACAATGAGCAGTTCTTC.

There are a few counts of this clonotype. The chain uses TRBV9 and TRBJ1-3, with 7 positions matching TRBD1. This CDR3 comprises 13 residues. Trimming at V came to 4 bases and at J to 4 bases, leaving 2 bases not matched to a gene. Germline V gene sequence: CDR1 SGDLS, CDR2 YYNGEE. CDR3 in amino acids: CASSPGQGNTIYF. CDR3 nucleotides: TGTGCCAGCAGCCCGGGACAGGGAAACACCATATATTTT. The full variable domain, its missing parts supplied by reference TRBV9 and TRBJ1-3, is DSGVTQTPKHLITATGQRVTLRCSPRSGDLSVYWYQQSLDQGLQFLIQYYNGEERAKGNILERFSAQQFPDLHSELNLSSLELGDSALYFCASSPGQGNTIYFGEGSWLTVV.

The gene calls are TRBV5-1 and TRBJ1-4, with D uncertain. CDR3 length equals 15 residues. The ends were cut back, 4 bases at V and 5 bases at J, with 15 bases in the middle. Germline assignment: CDR1 SGHRS and CDR2 YFSETQ. CDR3 nucleotides: TGCGCCAGCAGCCCCGGCGGCCCGTTGAATGAAAAACTGTTTTTT. It yields the protein CASSPGGPLNEKLFF. The variable domain in full, with the rest retrieved from reference TRBV5-1 and TRBJ1-4, is KAGVTQTPRYLIKTRGQQVTLSCSPISGHRSVSWYQQTPGQGLQFLFEYFSETQRNKGNFPGRFSGRQFSNSRSEMNVSTLELGDSALYLCASSPGGPLNEKLFFGSGTQLSVL.

This clonotype was counted ten times or more. This chain links TRBV20-1 with TRBJ1-5, with D uncertain. The ends were cut back, 4 bases at V and 0 bases at J, with 4 bases in the middle. This CDR3 region has 12 residues. Germline-derived CDR1 and CDR2 are DFQATT and SNEGSKA (reference sequence). In nucleotides, the CDR3 is TGCAGTGCTAAGCATAGCAATCAGCCCCAGCATTTT. Protein sequence: CSAKHSNQPQHF.

In its sample, this clonotype was seen a few times. In DNA, the CDR3 is TGCAGCGCTCGGGACCGATTCACAGATACGCAGTATTTT. Translating gives CSARDRFTDTQYF. The chain carries TRBV29-1 and TRBJ2-3; D assignment may be TRBD1 or TRBD2 (5 bases each). The CDR3 is 13 amino acids. The V gene lost 7 bases and the J gene lost 2 bases, with 13 bases spanning the gap. Germline V lookup: CDR1 SQVTM, CDR2 ANQGSEA.

This clonotype came up many times. V is TRBV24-1 and J is TRBJ2-1, with 9 bases lining up with TRBD2. Germline V gene data show CDR1 as KGHDR and CDR2 as SFDVKD. The junction had 11 bases not matched to a gene; V was cut back by 2 bases and J by 7 bases. The CDR3 runs to 17 residues. The DNA for the CDR3 is TGTGCCACCAGTGATTCAGCGGGAGGAGGAACGCGGAATGAGCAGTTCTTC. It is translated as CATSDSAGGGTRNEQFF.

The rearrangement links TRBV20-1 to TRBJ1-2; no definite D call. Germline V gives CDR1 DFQATT, CDR2 SNEGSKA (reference sequence). The ends were cut back, 3 bases at V and 8 bases at J, with 16 bases in the middle. This CDR3 is built from 13 residues. CDR3 sequence: CSASSGGLEGYTF. The DNA for the CDR3 is TGCAGTGCTAGTTCTGGTGGCTTGGAGGGCTACACCTTC.

This chain links TRBV20-1 with TRBJ2-7; no clear D gene. Trimming cost V 0 bases and J 4 bases, with 16 bases left between them. Germline values: CDR1 DFQATT, CDR2 SNEGSKA (reference sequence). The CDR3 has 15 residues. CDR3 sequence (DNA): TGCAGTGCTAGAGATTGGACGGAAAACGATTACGAGCAGTACTTC. Translating gives CSARDWTENDYEQYF.